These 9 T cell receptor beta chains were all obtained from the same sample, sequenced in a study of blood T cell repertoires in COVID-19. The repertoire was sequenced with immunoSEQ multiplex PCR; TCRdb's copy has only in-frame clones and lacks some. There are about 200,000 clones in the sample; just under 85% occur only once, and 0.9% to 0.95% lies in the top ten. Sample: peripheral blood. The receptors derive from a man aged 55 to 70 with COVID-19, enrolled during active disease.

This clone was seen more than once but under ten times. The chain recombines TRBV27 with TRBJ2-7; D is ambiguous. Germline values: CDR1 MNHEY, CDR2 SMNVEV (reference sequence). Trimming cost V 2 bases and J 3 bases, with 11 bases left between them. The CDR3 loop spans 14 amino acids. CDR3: CASSLRPVNYEQYF. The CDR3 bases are TGTGCCAGCAGTTTACGTCCAGTTAACTACGAGCAGTACTTC.

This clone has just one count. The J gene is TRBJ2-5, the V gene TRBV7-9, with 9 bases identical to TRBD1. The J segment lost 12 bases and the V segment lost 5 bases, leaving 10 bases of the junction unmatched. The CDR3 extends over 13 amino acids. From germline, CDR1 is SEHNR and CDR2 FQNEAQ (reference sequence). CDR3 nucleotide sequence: TGTGCCAGCAGCCCCCAAAACGACAGGGGGGAGTACTTC. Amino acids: CASSPQNDRGEYF.

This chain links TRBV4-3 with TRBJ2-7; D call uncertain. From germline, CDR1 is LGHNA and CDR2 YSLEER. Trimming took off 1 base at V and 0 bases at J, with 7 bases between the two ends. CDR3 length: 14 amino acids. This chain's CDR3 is CASSQGAGSYEQYF. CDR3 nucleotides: TGCGCCAGCAGCCAAGGGGCAGGCTCCTACGAGCAGTACTTC.

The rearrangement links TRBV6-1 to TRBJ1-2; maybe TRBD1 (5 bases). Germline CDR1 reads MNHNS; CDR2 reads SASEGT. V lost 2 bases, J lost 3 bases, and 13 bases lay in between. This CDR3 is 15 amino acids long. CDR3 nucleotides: TGTGCCAGCAGTGAACGGCTAGGGGCTGACTATGGCTACACCTTC. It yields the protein CASSERLGADYGYTF.

This chain's CDR3 is CASSQGWGQGAYEQYF. The DNA of the CDR3 is TGTGCCAGCAGCCAAGGGTGGGGACAGGGGGCTTACGAGCAGTACTTC. The rearrangement uses TRBV4-2 and TRBJ2-7; TRBD1 agrees at 12 bases. This CDR3 contains 16 residues. V shed 1 base, J shed 4 bases, and the junction held 5 bases outside the gene matches. Germline V gene data show CDR1 as LGHNA and CDR2 as YNFKEQ.

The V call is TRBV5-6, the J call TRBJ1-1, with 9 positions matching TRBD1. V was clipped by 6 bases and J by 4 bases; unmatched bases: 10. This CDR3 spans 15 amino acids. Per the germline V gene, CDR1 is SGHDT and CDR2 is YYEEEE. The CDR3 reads CASNPTSTGGTEAFF. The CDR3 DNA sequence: TGTGCCAGCAACCCCACCTCGACAGGGGGCACTGAAGCTTTCTTT.

The CDR3 sequence: CAGIPGQGLGKQYF. In DNA form, the CDR3 reads TGTGCCGGGATCCCGGGACAGGGGTTAGGTAAACAGTACTTC. The chain combines TRBV30 with TRBJ2-7; the match to TRBD1 covers 10 bases. Germline V gives CDR1 GTSNPN, CDR2 SVGIG (reference sequence). The CDR3 spans 14 residues. Trimming removed 8 bases from V and 10 bases from J; junction bases left unmatched: 17.

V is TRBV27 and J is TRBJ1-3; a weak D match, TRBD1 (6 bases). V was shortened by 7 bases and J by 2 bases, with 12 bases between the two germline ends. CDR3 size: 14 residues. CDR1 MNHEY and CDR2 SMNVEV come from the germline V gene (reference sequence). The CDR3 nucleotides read TGTGCCAGCAAATCCGGGACAACTGGAAACACCATATATTTT. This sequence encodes CASKSGTTGNTIYF.

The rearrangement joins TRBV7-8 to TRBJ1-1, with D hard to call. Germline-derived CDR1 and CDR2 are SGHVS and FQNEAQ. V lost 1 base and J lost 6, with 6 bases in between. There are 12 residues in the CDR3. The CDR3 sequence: CASSLVTSEAFF. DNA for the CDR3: TGTGCCAGCAGCTTAGTGACATCTGAAGCTTTCTTT.